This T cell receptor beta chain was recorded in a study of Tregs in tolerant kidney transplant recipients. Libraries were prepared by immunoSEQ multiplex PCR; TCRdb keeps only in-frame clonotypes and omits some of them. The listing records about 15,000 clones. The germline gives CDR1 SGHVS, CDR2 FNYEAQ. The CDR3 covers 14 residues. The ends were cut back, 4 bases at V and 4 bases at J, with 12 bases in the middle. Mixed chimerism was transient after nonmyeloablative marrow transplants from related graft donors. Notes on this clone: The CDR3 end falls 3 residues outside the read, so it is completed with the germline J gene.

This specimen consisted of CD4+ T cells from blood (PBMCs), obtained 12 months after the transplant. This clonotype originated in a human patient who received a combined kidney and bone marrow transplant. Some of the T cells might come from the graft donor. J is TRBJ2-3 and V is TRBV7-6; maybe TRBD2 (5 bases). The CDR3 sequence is CASSSLLDPDTQYF. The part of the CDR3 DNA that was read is TGTGCCAGCAGCTCGCTACTAGATCCAGATACG.